The 8 T cell receptor beta chains presented below share a single source sample, sequenced in a study of shared clonotypes between healthy human individuals. TCRdb's copy holds only in-frame clones and misses some; the assay was immunoSEQ multiplex PCR. The data contain about 660,000 clones, about 74% of them singletons. The sequencing sample was made of memory CD4+ T cells sorted from blood. Specified subset: CD45RA-negative fraction. The origin of the receptors is a young woman in good health.

The V call is TRBV11-2, the J call TRBJ2-7; weak D call: TRBD2 (7 bases). Trimming cost V 7 bases and J 4 bases, with 14 bases left between them. Germline V gene data show CDR1 as SGHAT and CDR2 as FQNNGV. This CDR3 is built from 13 residues. The chain's CDR3 is CASTRSGTYEQYF. The CDR3 DNA sequence: TGTGCCAGCACGCGAAGCGGGACATACGAGCAGTACTTC. The variable domain in full, completed from reference TRBV11-2 and TRBJ2-7, reads EAGVAQSPRYKIIEKRQSVAFWCNPISGHATLYWYQQILGQGPKLLIQFQNNGVVDDSQLPKDRFSAERLKGVDSTLKIQPAKLEDSAVYLCASTRSGTYEQYFGPGTRLTVT.

The chain joins TRBV7-2 to TRBJ2-7, with a tentative D call TRBD1 (5 bases). The ends were cut back, 5 bases at V and 4 bases at J, with 9 bases in the middle. This CDR3 region has 12 residues. CDR1 is SGHTA and CDR2 is FQGNSA in the germline V gene. The CDR3 DNA reads TGTGCCAGCAGCGGACATTTTTACGAGCAGTACTTC. As protein: CASSGHFYEQYF.

This sequence joins TRBV28 and TRBJ1-5; perhaps TRBD1 as D (5 bases). Germline V gene sequence: CDR1 MDHEN, CDR2 SYDVKM. The CDR3 contains 17 residues. The ends were cut back, 2 bases at V and 0 bases at J, with 14 bases in the middle. CDR3 amino acids: CASSLRVAGTSNQPQHF. The CDR3, as DNA: TGTGCCAGCAGTTTAAGAGTCGCGGGGACTAGCAATCAGCCCCAGCATTTT.

The V and J genes are TRBV5-1 and TRBJ2-1; D unresolved. Looked up from germline, CDR1 is SGHRS and CDR2 is YFSETQ. The CDR3 runs to 14 residues. Trimming left V 0 bases short and J 4 bases short, with 8 bases between. CDR3 nucleotide sequence: TGCGCCAGCAGCTTGGGACTGTCGTACAATGAGCAGTTCTTC. This encodes CASSLGLSYNEQFF.

As regards this clone: Within the sample, other DNA sequences also encode this same CDR3. This CDR3 reads CASSPEGGTYNEQFF. The CDR3, as DNA: TGCGCCAGCAGCCCCGAGGGGGGAACCTACAATGAGCAGTTCTTC. J is TRBJ2-1 and V is TRBV5-1; D is tentatively TRBD1 or TRBD2 (6 bases each). V dropped 4 bases and J dropped 2 bases, with 13 bases sitting between them. The CDR3 covers 15 residues. The germline gives CDR1 SGHRS, CDR2 YFSETQ. Looking up the rest from reference TRBV5-1 and TRBJ2-1 gives the full variable domain: KAGVTQTPRYLIKTRGQQVTLSCSPISGHRSVSWYQQTPGQGLQFLFEYFSETQRNKGNFPGRFSGRQFSNSRSEMNVSTLELGDSALYLCASSPEGGTYNEQFFGPGTRLTVL.

V usage is TRBV20-1 and J usage is TRBJ2-3; D gene unclear. The ends were cut back, 6 bases at V and 8 bases at J, with 12 bases in the middle. This CDR3 contains 11 residues. Germline V gene data show CDR1 as DFQATT and CDR2 as SNEGSKA (reference sequence). The CDR3 bases are TGCAGTGCCCCTCTGGCGGTTACGCAGTATTTT. This encodes CSAPLAVTQYF.

The chain joins TRBV19 to TRBJ1-1; TRBD1 matches at 8 bases. Germline CDR1 and CDR2: LNHDA and SQIVND (reference sequence). The V gene end was trimmed by 4 bases and the J gene end by 5 bases; junction bases not matched to a gene: 3. The length of the CDR3 is 13 residues. The CDR3, as DNA: TGTGCCAGTAGTACTGACAGGGGAACTGAAGCTTTCTTT. Protein product: CASSTDRGTEAFF. Using reference TRBV19 and TRBJ1-1 for the parts outside the CDR3, the full variable domain is DGGITQSPKYLFRKEGQNVTLSCEQNLNHDAMYWYRQDPGQGLRLIYYSQIVNDFQKGDIAEGYSVSREKKESFPLTVTSAQKNPTAFYLCASSTDRGTEAFFGQGTRLTVV.

In DNA, the CDR3 is TGTGCCAGCAGCTCCCCACGTGACAGCCCTATAAGCTACACCTTC. Encoded protein: CASSSPRDSPISYTF. The chain employs TRBV11-2 and TRBJ1-2; possible D gene TRBD1, 5 bases. V lost 4 bases and J lost 9, with 21 bases in between. The CDR3 totals 15 residues. Per the germline V gene, CDR1 is SGHAT and CDR2 is FQNNGV.